The clone carrying this T cell receptor beta chain has only a few counts. What it recognizes is unknown. A second about 7 to 12 cycle PCR used barcoded and J-beta primers. Via MiXCR, TCRdb re-called the 5' RACE reads, giving one row per CDR3 protein. The sample consists of approximately 1,100,000 distinct CDR3 sequences, roughly 45% of them appearing once. The entry originates in a study of blood T cells in healthy people across ages. Study-wide results and limits: Naive T cell percentage strongly correlated with TCR beta diversity. Unsorted PBMC material precluded a definitive naive versus antigen-experienced comparison.

Germline values: CDR1 PRHDT, CDR2 FYEKMQ (reference sequence). With 7 bases clipped from V and 7 bases from J, the junction kept 12 bases outside the gene matches. This CDR3 has 15 amino acids. This TCR was sampled from a woman aged 60-70 years in good health. Sequenced material: blood. The chain recombines TRBV13 with TRBJ1-4; 7 nucleotides agree with TRBD1. The CDR3 sequence is CASTVFRDSGEKLFF. In DNA, the CDR3 is TGTGCCAGCACGGTATTCCGGGACAGTGGTGAAAAACTGTTTTTT.